This T cell receptor beta chain was sequenced during a study of shared clonotypes between healthy human individuals. The study's findings and limits: The authors sampled blood alone, and tissue repertoires likely differ.

Negatively enriched CD4+ T cells were divided by CD45RA into naive and memory. Concerning this clone: Its antigen remains unknown.

CDR1 and CDR2 from the germline V gene are WNHNN and SYGVQD (reference sequence). V was pared by 9 bases and J by 2 bases, with 11 bases between. The CDR3 loop spans 13 amino acids. The assay was immunoSEQ multiplex PCR, and TCRdb's table has in-frame clones only and misses some. The profile shows about 1 million clones, about 75% of them singletons. The gene calls are TRBV10-1 and TRBJ2-1, with a weak D call TRBD2 (5 bases). Sequencing used memory CD4+ T cells sorted from blood. The subset: CD45RA-negative fraction. This receptor was identified in a man between 18 and 35 years old in good health. The CDR3 DNA follows: TGCGCCAGTAGCGAGAATACCTACAATGAGCAGTTCTTC. This codes for CASSENTYNEQFF.